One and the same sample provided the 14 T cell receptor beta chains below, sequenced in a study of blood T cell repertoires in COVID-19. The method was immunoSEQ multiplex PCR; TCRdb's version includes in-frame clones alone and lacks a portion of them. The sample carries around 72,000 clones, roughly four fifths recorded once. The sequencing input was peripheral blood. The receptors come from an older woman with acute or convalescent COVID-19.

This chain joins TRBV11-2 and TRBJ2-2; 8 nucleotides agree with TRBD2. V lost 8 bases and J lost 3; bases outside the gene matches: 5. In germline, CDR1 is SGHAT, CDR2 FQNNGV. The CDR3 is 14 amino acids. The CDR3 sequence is CASSGGQHTGELFF. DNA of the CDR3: TGTGCCAGCTCGGGGGGGCAGCACACCGGGGAGCTGTTTTTT. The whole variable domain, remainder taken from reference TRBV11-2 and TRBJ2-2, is EAGVAQSPRYKIIEKRQSVAFWCNPISGHATLYWYQQILGQGPKLLIQFQNNGVVDDSQLPKDRFSAERLKGVDSTLKIQPAKLEDSAVYLCASSGGQHTGELFFGEGSRLTVL.

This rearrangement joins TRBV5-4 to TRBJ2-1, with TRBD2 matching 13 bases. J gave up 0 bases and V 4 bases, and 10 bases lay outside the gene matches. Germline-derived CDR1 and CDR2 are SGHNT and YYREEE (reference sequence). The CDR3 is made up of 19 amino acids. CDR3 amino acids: CASSAGLAGSIGSYNEQFF. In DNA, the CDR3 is TGTGCCAGCAGCGCGGGACTAGCGGGATCGATAGGCTCCTACAATGAGCAGTTCTTC.

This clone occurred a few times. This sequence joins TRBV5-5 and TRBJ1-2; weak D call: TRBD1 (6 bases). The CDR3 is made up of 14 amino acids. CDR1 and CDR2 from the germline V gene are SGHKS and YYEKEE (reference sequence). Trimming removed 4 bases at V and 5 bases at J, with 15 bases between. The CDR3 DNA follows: TGTGCCAGCAGCGGCGGACAGACGCGTTATGGCTACACCTTC. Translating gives CASSGGQTRYGYTF.

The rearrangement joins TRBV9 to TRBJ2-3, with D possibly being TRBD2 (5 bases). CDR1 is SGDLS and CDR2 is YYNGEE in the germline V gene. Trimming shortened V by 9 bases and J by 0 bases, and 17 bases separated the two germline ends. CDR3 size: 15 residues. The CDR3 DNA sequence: TGTGCCACCCCGAGGGTGGGAGCTAGCACAGATACGCAGTATTTT. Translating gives CATPRVGASTDTQYF.

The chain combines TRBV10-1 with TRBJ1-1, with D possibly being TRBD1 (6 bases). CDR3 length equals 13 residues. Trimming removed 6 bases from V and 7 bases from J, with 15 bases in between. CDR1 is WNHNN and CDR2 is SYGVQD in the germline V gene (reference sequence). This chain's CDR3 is CASSPSGGLEAFF. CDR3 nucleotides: TGCGCCAGCAGCCCGTCGGGGGGCCTTGAAGCTTTCTTT.

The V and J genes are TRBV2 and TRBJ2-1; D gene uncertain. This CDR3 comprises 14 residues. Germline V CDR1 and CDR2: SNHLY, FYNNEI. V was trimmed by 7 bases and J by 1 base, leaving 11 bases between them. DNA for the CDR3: TGTGCCAGCAATGGGCTTACTTCCTACAATGAGCAGTTCTTC. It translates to CASNGLTSYNEQFF.

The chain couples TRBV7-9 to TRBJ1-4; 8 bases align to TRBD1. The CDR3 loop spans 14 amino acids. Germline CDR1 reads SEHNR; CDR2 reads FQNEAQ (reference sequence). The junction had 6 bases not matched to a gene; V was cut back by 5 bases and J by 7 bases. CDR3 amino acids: CASSTRGQGEKLFF. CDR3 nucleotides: TGTGCCAGCAGCACCAGGGGGCAGGGTGAAAAACTGTTTTTT.

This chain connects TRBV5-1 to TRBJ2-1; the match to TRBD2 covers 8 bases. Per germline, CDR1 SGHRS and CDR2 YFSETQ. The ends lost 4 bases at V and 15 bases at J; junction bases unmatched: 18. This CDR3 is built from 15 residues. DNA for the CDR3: TGCGCCAGCAGCCCCCTCGGTGATAGCGGGGATCCAGCGTTCTTC. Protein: CASSPLGDSGDPAFF.

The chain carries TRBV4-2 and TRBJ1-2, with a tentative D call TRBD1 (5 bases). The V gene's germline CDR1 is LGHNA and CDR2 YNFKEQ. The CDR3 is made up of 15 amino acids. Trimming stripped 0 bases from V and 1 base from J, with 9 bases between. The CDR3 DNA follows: TGTGCCAGCAGCCAAGAGACAGTCAATAACTATGGCTACACCTTC. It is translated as CASSQETVNNYGYTF.

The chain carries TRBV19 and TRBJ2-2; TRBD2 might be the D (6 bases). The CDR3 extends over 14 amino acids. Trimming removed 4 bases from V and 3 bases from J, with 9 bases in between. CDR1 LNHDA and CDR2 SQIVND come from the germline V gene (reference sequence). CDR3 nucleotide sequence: TGTGCCAGTAGTAGGGGGGACCACACCGGGGAGCTGTTTTTT. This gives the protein CASSRGDHTGELFF. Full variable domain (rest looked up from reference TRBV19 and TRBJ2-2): DGGITQSPKYLFRKEGQNVTLSCEQNLNHDAMYWYRQDPGQGLRLIYYSQIVNDFQKGDIAEGYSVSREKKESFPLTVTSAQKNPTAFYLCASSRGDHTGELFFGEGSRLTVL.

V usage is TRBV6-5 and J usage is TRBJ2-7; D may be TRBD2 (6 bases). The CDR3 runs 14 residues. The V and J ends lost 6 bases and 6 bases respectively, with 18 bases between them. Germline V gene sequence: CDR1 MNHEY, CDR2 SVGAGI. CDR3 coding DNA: TGTGCCAGCAGCGAGGCGGGGCAGGGTTTCGAGCAGTACTTC. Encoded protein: CASSEAGQGFEQYF.

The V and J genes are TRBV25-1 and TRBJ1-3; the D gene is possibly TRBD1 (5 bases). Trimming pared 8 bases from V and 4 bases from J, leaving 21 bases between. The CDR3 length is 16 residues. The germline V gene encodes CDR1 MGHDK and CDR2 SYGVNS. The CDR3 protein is CASRRSSQGRGNTIYF. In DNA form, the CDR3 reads TGTGCCAGCCGTCGCAGCTCCCAGGGTCGAGGAAACACCATATATTTT.

The CDR3 loop reads CASSLQGFSGGGARENEQFF. In nucleotides, the CDR3 is TGTGCCAGCAGTTTACAAGGTTTTTCGGGCGGGGGGGCCCGTGAGAATGAGCAGTTCTTC. The V call is TRBV27, the J call TRBJ2-1, with TRBD2 matching 9 bases. Germline V gene data show CDR1 as MNHEY and CDR2 as SMNVEV (reference sequence). The CDR3 is 20 amino acids. Losses at the gene ends were 2 bases for V and 7 bases for J; bases not matched to a gene: 21.

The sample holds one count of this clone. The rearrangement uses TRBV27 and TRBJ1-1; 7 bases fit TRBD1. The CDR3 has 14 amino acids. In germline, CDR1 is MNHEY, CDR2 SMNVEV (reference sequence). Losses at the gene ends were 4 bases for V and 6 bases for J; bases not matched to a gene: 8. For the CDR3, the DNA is TGTGCCAGCAGTTCCCGAATGGGACAGCCTGAAGCTTTCTTT. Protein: CASSSRMGQPEAFF.